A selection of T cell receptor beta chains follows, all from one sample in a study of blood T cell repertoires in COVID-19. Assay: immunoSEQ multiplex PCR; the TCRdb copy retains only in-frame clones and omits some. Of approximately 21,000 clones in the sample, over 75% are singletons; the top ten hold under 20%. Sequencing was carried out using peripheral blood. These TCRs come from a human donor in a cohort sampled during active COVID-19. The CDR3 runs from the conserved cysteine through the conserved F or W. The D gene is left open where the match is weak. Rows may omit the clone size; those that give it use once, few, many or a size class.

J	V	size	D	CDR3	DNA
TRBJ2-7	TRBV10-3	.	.	CAISGTRDKNYEQYF	TGTGCCATCAGTGGCACCCGGGACAAGAACTACGAGCAGTACTTC
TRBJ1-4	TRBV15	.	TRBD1	CATSREQGATNEKLFF	TGTGCCACCAGCAGAGAACAGGGGGCAACTAATGAAAAACTGTTTTTT
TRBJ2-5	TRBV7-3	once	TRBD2	CASSLKGLAGEVETQYF	TGTGCCAGCAGCTTAAAGGGACTAGCGGGGGAAGTAGAGACCCAGTACTTC
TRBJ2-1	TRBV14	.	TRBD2	CASSQDQARAGGYNEQFF	TGTGCCAGCAGCCAAGATCAGGCCAGGGCGGGAGGGTACAATGAGCAGTTCTTC
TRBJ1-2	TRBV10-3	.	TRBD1	CAISYGQADYGYTF	TGTGCCATCAGTTACGGACAGGCGGACTATGGCTACACCTTC
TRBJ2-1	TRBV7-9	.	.	CASSPHRGLSYNEQFF	TGTGCCAGCAGCCCCCACAGGGGACTCTCATACAATGAGCAGTTCTTC
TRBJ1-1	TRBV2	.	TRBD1	CASSAQGARTEAFF	TGTGCCAGCAGTGCACAGGGGGCGCGGACTGAAGCTTTCTTT
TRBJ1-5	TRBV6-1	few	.	CASSEAGHSNQPQHF	TGTGCCAGCAGTGAAGCGGGACATAGCAATCAGCCCCAGCATTTT
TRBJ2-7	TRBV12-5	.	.	CASGLVQAEQYF	TGTGCTAGTGGTTTGGTACAGGCAGAGCAGTACTTC
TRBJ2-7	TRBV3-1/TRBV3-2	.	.	CASSHQGGEQYF	TGTGCCAGCAGCCACCAGGGAGGCGAGCAGTACTTC
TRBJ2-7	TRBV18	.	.	CASSRDGGGGSYEQYF	TGTGCCAGCTCACGCGACGGAGGGGGGGGCTCCTACGAGCAGTACTTC
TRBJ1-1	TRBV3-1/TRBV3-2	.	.	CASSQAGGRTEAFF	TGTGCCAGCAGCCAAGCCGGGGGTAGAACTGAAGCTTTCTTT
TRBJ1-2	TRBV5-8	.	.	CASSGTTVNYGYTF	TGTGCCAGCAGTGGTACGACAGTTAACTATGGCTACACCTTC
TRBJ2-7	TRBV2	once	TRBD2	CASSIWTSGGNEQYF	TGTGCCAGCAGTATTTGGACTAGCGGGGGGAACGAGCAGTACTTC
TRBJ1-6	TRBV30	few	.	CAWSDRGTYNSPLHF	TGTGCCTGGAGTGACCGAGGGACCTATAATTCACCCCTCCACTTT
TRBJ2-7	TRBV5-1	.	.	CASSLGGDPGEQYF	TGCGCCAGCAGCTTGGGGGGAGACCCGGGCGAGCAGTACTTC
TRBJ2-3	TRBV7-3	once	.	CASSLSSGDTQYF	TGTGCCAGCAGCCTATCCTCGGGGGATACGCAGTATTTT
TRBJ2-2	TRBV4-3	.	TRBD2	CASSHSGGNTGELFF	TGCGCCAGCAGCCATAGCGGGGGGAACACCGGGGAGCTGTTTTTT